This TCR beta chain was obtained from a study of T cell responses to AZD1222 COVID-19 vaccine. This CDR3 has 14 residues. Germline trimming cut 6 bases from V and 5 bases from J; bases unmatched to any gene: 3. Germline V CDR1 and CDR2: MNHNY, SVGAGI (reference sequence). Findings of the study overall: At baseline, just a handful of AZD1222 recipients tested seropositive.

The data were produced by immunoSEQ multiplex PCR, yet TCRdb's version contains in-frame clones alone and is incomplete. The sample yields more than 150,000 clones, around 90% seen once. About this clone: What it binds is not known.

The source material was peripheral blood, sampled 28 days after the second AZD1222 dose. This chain uses TRBV6-6 with TRBJ2-5, with 13 nucleotides matching TRBD2. This TCR came from an adult who received the AZD1222 COVID-19 vaccine. In nucleotides, the CDR3 is TGTGCCAGCAGAGGACTAGCGGGGGCTGAGACCCAGTACTTC. Translating gives CASRGLAGAETQYF.